This is a list of T cell receptor beta chains from one sample in a study of early T cells in non-severe SARS-CoV-2 infection. TCRdb independently ran MiXCR on the 5' RACE reads; one entry per CDR3 protein. The data contain more than 60,000 distinct CDR3 sequences, 12% of them singletons. The material sequenced was whole blood, taken at baseline. Receptors originate from an adult who was a healthcare worker with PCR-confirmed SARS-CoV-2 infection or an uninfected control (not recorded which). Both conserved end residues are part of each CDR3. D genes are given only for firm matches. A row's size may be missing; if present it is once, few, many or a size class.

v_gene	j_gene	len	abundance	d_gene	CDR3aa	CDR3nt
TRBV12-3/TRBV12-4	TRBJ1-2	15	-	TRBD1	CASSPRRDRGYGYTF	TGTGCCAGCAGTCCCCGCCGGGACAGGGGCTATGGCTACACCTTC
TRBV11-2	TRBJ2-7	12	many	-	CASSLGSVEQYF	TGTGCCAGCAGCTTAGGTTCGGTCGAGCAGTACTTC
TRBV9	TRBJ2-7	15	-	-	CASSVDGLSSYEQYF	TGTGCCAGCAGCGTAGATGGGCTAAGCTCCTACGAGCAGTACTTC
TRBV11-2	TRBJ2-5	14	-	-	CASSLRAYQETQYF	TGTGCCAGCAGCTTACGAGCGTACCAAGAGACCCAGTACTTC
TRBV5-1	TRBJ2-7	15	-	-	CASSLGPGLSYEQYF	TGCGCCAGCAGCTTGGGACCAGGGTTATCCTACGAGCAGTACTTC
TRBV18	TRBJ2-2	17	many	TRBD1	CASSPDNDRASAGELFF	TGTGCCAGCTCACCAGACAATGACAGGGCGAGTGCCGGGGAGCTGTTTTTT
TRBV11-2	TRBJ2-1	16	few	-	CASSLVPRGDTNEQFF	TGTGCCAGCAGCTTAGTCCCACGGGGGGACACCAATGAGCAGTTCTTC
TRBV11-2	TRBJ2-7	14	many	-	CASSLTVGSHEQYF	TGTGCCAGCAGCTTGACAGTCGGCAGCCACGAGCAGTACTTC
TRBV5-1	TRBJ1-6	15	-	-	CASSLERAGASPLHF	TGCGCCAGCAGCTTGGAGAGGGCAGGGGCCTCACCCCTCCACTTT
TRBV18	TRBJ2-1	19	-	TRBD2	CASSPLTSGGLSSYNEQFF	TGTGCCAGCTCACCCCTGACTAGCGGGGGCCTCAGTTCCTACAATGAGCAGTTCTTC